A single sample is the source of the 20 T cell receptor beta chains below, sequenced in a study of beta chain features in type 1 diabetes. No antigen has been assigned to these receptors. The study, taken as a whole, reports: Moderately but significantly shorter TCRB CDR3s were found in Type 1 diabetes patients in all four CD4+ subsets.

Of the isolated RNA, all was reverse transcribed, and so the sequenced material was expressed TCRB transcripts. Clones were read by immunoSEQ multiplex PCR, and TCRdb kept only the in-frame ones, dropping some. Of 600,000 to 700,000 clones in the sample, around 12% are singletons; the top ten hold more than 0.1%. Sequences were obtained from naive CD4+ T cells from blood. The receptor source for this set is a man between 25 and 39 years old with type 1 diabetes.

This chain uses TRBV7-3 with TRBJ1-1; TRBD1 might be the D (5 bases). The CDR3 sequence is 14 residues long. Trimming cost V 5 bases and J 4 bases, with 14 bases left between them. Germline CDR1 reads SGHTA; CDR2 reads FQGTGA. The CDR3 sequence is CASSPNRGRTEAFF. CDR3 nucleotide sequence: TGTGCCAGCAGCCCTAACCGGGGCCGCACTGAAGCTTTCTTT.

There are a few counts of this clone. The chain has TRBV10-3 and TRBJ1-1; 8 bases match TRBD1. V lost 7 bases, J lost 4 bases, and 5 bases stayed unmatched. CDR3 length: 13 amino acids. Germline-derived CDR1 and CDR2 are ENHRY and SYGVKD. The CDR3 coding sequence is TGTGCCATCATGGACAGGGTAGGCACTGAAGCTTTCTTT. This translates into CAIMDRVGTEAFF.

In its sample, this clone was seen a few times. The CDR3 nucleotides read TGTGCCAGCAGCTTTGATGTCGAGACCCAGTACTTC. It is translated as CASSFDVETQYF. The chain carries TRBV11-1 and TRBJ2-5; unclear D gene. Germline V gene data show CDR1 as SGHAT and CDR2 as FQDESV (reference sequence). This CDR3 is 12 amino acids long. Trimming took off 3 bases at V and 5 bases at J, with 7 bases between the two ends.

This clone was counted a few times. This chain joins TRBV7-2 and TRBJ2-2; no definite D call. V was pared by 7 bases and J by 6 bases, with 9 bases between. The germline gives CDR1 SGHTA, CDR2 FQGNSA. CDR3 length: 12 residues. The CDR3 is CASTRYSGELFF. The CDR3 DNA follows: TGTGCCAGCACCCGCTATTCCGGGGAGCTGTTTTTT.

The gene calls are TRBV9 and TRBJ1-4; D unresolved. Looked up from germline, CDR1 is SGDLS and CDR2 is YYNGEE. Trimming cost V 0 bases and J 5 bases, with 11 bases left between them. The length of the CDR3 is 15 residues. The CDR3 bases are TGTGCCAGCAGCGTAGCTGAGGGAAGAAATGAAAAACTGTTTTTT. The encoded protein is CASSVAEGRNEKLFF.

The sample holds a few counts of this clone. The chain combines TRBV2 with TRBJ1-2, with a possible D match to TRBD1 (5 bases). This CDR3 is built from 14 residues. CDR1 is SNHLY, CDR2 FYNNEI, per germline. V gave up 6 bases and J gave up 8 bases, with 19 bases separating them. The CDR3 is CASSGDVYLGGYTF. The CDR3 nucleotides are TGTGCCAGCAGCGGGGACGTTTACCTCGGCGGCTACACCTTC.

The chain joins TRBV10-3 to TRBJ2-3; no reliable D call. CDR1 ENHRY and CDR2 SYGVKD come from the germline V gene. This CDR3 contains 14 residues. V gave up 1 base and J gave up 4 bases, with 9 bases separating them. The CDR3 reads CAISELKGPDTQYF. As DNA, the CDR3 is TGTGCCATCAGTGAGTTAAAGGGTCCAGATACGCAGTATTTT.

In its sample, this clone was seen a few times. The V and J genes are TRBV19 and TRBJ1-6; tentative D call: TRBD1 (5 bases). Trimming shortened V by 6 bases and J by 0 bases, and 18 bases separated the two germline ends. Germline V gene lookup returns CDR1 LNHDA and CDR2 SQIVND (reference sequence). The CDR3 length is 18 residues. CDR3 loop: CASSSSGARSSYNSPLHF. CDR3 bases: TGTGCCAGTAGCTCCAGTGGGGCCAGGAGCTCCTATAATTCACCCCTCCACTTT.

DNA of the CDR3: TGTGCCAGCAGCCCCGACCGGGGACTAGCGGTGAGCACAGATACGCAGTATTTT. Translation: CASSPDRGLAVSTDTQYF. This chain joins TRBV7-2 and TRBJ2-3, with 11 bases lining up with TRBD2. V shed 5 bases and J 0 bases; nucleotides not matched to a gene: 10. The CDR3 has 18 residues. Germline loops: CDR1 SGHTA, CDR2 FQGNSA. Variable domain in full (rest from reference TRBV7-2 and TRBJ2-3): GAGVSQSPSNKVTEKGKDVELRCDPISGHTALYWYRQSLGQGLEFLIYFQGNSAPDKSGLPSDRFSAERTGGSVSTLTIQRTQQEDSAVYLCASSPDRGLAVSTDTQYFGPGTRLTVL.

The J gene is TRBJ1-3, the V gene TRBV30; D gene ambiguous. Trimming removed 5 bases at V and 0 bases at J, with 11 bases between. CDR1 GTSNPN and CDR2 SVGIG come from the germline V gene (reference sequence). The CDR3 loop spans 14 amino acids. The CDR3 protein is CAWGGLYSGNTIYF. In DNA, the CDR3 is TGTGCCTGGGGAGGACTGTACTCTGGAAACACCATATATTTT.

The chain joins TRBV6-5 to TRBJ2-3; TRBD1 aligns across 7 bases. V dropped 5 bases and J dropped 4; count of bases not matched to a gene: 3. This CDR3 region has 13 residues. Germline-derived CDR1 and CDR2 are MNHEY and SVGAGI. The CDR3 nucleotides read TGTGCCAGCAGTCGACAGGGAGCAGATACGCAGTATTTT. This encodes CASSRQGADTQYF.

This clone was seen more than once but under ten times. The chain has TRBV7-9 and TRBJ1-2; D call uncertain. Between the trimmed V and J ends, which lost 5 bases and 0 bases, there was a span of 4 bases. Germline V CDR1 and CDR2: SEHNR, FQNEAQ (reference sequence). There are 12 residues in the CDR3. CDR3 sequence reads: CASSPANYGYTF. The CDR3, as DNA: TGTGCCAGCAGCCCGGCTAACTATGGCTACACCTTC.

The rearrangement joins TRBV11-2 to TRBJ2-7; no definite D call. Germline lookup yields CDR1 SGHAT and CDR2 FQNNGV. Trimming stripped 6 bases from V and 2 bases from J, with 17 bases between. The CDR3 has 15 residues. CDR3 bases: TGTGCCAGCAGTAGAGAGAGGCTATCTACCTACGAGCAGTACTTC. Amino acids: CASSRERLSTYEQYF.

This clone was picked up a small number of times. V gene TRBV5-1 combines with J gene TRBJ2-2; unclear D gene. Per germline, CDR1 SGHRS and CDR2 YFSETQ. Trimming cost V 5 bases and J 1 base, with 12 bases left between them. This CDR3 is built from 15 residues. The CDR3 DNA follows: TGCGCCAGCAGGGTCAACGGATTGAACACCGGGGAGCTGTTTTTT. Its protein is CASRVNGLNTGELFF.

The chain is built from TRBV6-6 and TRBJ2-3; 9 nucleotides match TRBD2. Trimming at V came to 8 bases and at J to 0 bases, leaving 3 bases not matched to a gene. This CDR3 comprises 14 residues. The V gene's germline CDR1 is MNHNY and CDR2 SVGAGI (reference sequence). The CDR3 region has the DNA TGTGCCAGCCACCTAGCGGGGAGCACAGATACGCAGTATTTT. Amino acid sequence: CASHLAGSTDTQYF.

In this sample, this clone turned up a few times. This chain links TRBV7-9 with TRBJ1-2; D might be TRBD1 (6 bases). Germline V gives CDR1 SEHNR, CDR2 FQNEAQ (reference sequence). The CDR3 totals 12 residues. The V end lost 7 bases, the J end lost 8 bases, and 14 bases lay between the germline ends. CDR3 sequence reads: CASTAGDLGYTF. CDR3 nucleotides: TGTGCCAGCACCGCAGGGGATTTGGGCTACACCTTC.

The chain couples TRBV19 to TRBJ2-1; 8 nucleotides agree with TRBD1. Trimming removed 6 bases from V and 8 bases from J; junction bases left unmatched: 3. CDR3 size: 12 residues. Germline values: CDR1 LNHDA, CDR2 SQIVND (reference sequence). CDR3 DNA sequence: TGTGCCAGTAGGGACAGGGCCGATGAGCAGTTCTTC. Amino acids: CASRDRADEQFF. Supplemented by reference TRBV19 and TRBJ2-1, the full variable domain reads DGGITQSPKYLFRKEGQNVTLSCEQNLNHDAMYWYRQDPGQGLRLIYYSQIVNDFQKGDIAEGYSVSREKKESFPLTVTSAQKNPTAFYLCASRDRADEQFFGPGTRLTVL.

Points on this clone: Other DNA sequences in this sample translate to the same CDR3. The chain joins TRBV19 to TRBJ2-1; D is undetermined. The CDR3 extends over 12 amino acids. The germline V gene encodes CDR1 LNHDA and CDR2 SQIVND (reference sequence). V lost 5 bases to trimming and J lost 4 bases, with 6 bases between them. CDR3 in DNA: TGTGCCAGTAGTGTAAAATACAATGAGCAGTTCTTC. Encoded protein: CASSVKYNEQFF.

There are a few counts of this clone. This chain links TRBV27 with TRBJ2-7; D might be TRBD1 or TRBD2, each matching 5 bases. Germline V gene sequence: CDR1 MNHEY, CDR2 SMNVEV (reference sequence). The CDR3 contains 18 residues. Trimming removed 2 bases at V and 0 bases at J, with 20 bases between. CDR3 residues: CASSLTPSTGTSSYEQYF. Written as DNA, the CDR3 is TGTGCCAGCAGTTTAACCCCCTCTACCGGGACCTCCTCCTACGAGCAGTACTTC.

Comment on this clone: Given a much more abundant clone one base away, this may be a read error. The chain has TRBV7-2 and TRBJ2-5; unclear D gene. Germline CDR1 reads SGHTA; CDR2 reads FQGNSA. CDR3 length: 11 amino acids. V lost 4 bases and J lost 5, with 5 bases in between. The CDR3 sequence is CASSSHETQYF. In DNA, the CDR3 is TGTGCCAGCAGCTCCCATGAGACCCAGTACTTC.